These 5 T cell receptor beta chains were sequenced from one sample in a study of CD8 T cells in ankylosing spondylitis. Study-level results: Ankylosing spondylitis blood appeared to carry a characteristic TCR beta motif of roughly 8 highly homologous variants.

TCRdb passed the 5' RACE reads through MiXCR, listing each CDR3 protein once. This table has 700,000 or so distinct CDR3 sequences, around 20% appearing once. What these receptors recognize is not known. Source material: blood, either unsorted or a sorted T cell fraction (not recorded which). The receptors originated from a male donor with ankylosing spondylitis.

The chain joins TRBV27 to TRBJ1-6, with 8 positions matching TRBD1. Germline values: CDR1 MNHEY, CDR2 SMNVEV (reference sequence). After removal of 7 bases from V and 12 bases from J, the junction contained 5 bases not matched to a gene. The CDR3 covers 12 residues. CDR3 region: CASTRGRLPLHF. In DNA form, the CDR3 reads TGTGCCAGCACCAGGGGGCGATTACCCCTCCACTTT.

This CDR3 reads CASSPEGWEPDQPQHF. CDR3 in DNA: TGTGCCAGCAGCCCGGAAGGCTGGGAACCGGATCAGCCCCAGCATTTT. The J gene is TRBJ1-5, the V gene TRBV7-9, with D uncertain. V was cut by 5 bases and J by 5 bases, with 19 bases left in between. CDR1 and CDR2 (germline): SEHNR, FQNEAQ (reference sequence). This CDR3 comprises 16 residues.

The chain combines TRBV12-3 or TRBV12-4 with TRBJ2-7, with TRBD1 as a possible D gene (6 bases). This CDR3 is 14 amino acids long. V was shortened by 7 bases and J by 6 bases, with 19 bases between the two germline ends. The chain's CDR3 is CASTRDIGNSEQYF. CDR3 nucleotide sequence: TGTGCCAGCACCCGGGACATCGGTAACAGCGAGCAGTACTTC.

This chain connects TRBV20-1 to TRBJ2-5; possibly TRBD1 for D (5 bases). Trimming took 2 bases from V and 5 from J, leaving 18 bases between them. Germline lookup yields CDR1 DFQATT and CDR2 SNEGSKA (reference sequence). CDR3 length equals 15 residues. The CDR3 sequence: CSARNGERGQETQYF. CDR3 nucleotides: TGCAGTGCTAGAAATGGAGAAAGGGGCCAGGAGACCCAGTACTTC.

This clonotype was seen a few times. The chain employs TRBV20-1 and TRBJ2-1; possible D gene TRBD1, 5 bases. This CDR3 has 12 amino acids. Germline V lookup: CDR1 DFQATT, CDR2 SNEGSKA (reference sequence). Trimming took 4 bases from V and 1 from J, leaving 5 bases between them. In DNA form, the CDR3 reads TGCAGTGCTACAGGGTCCTACAATGAGCAGTTCTTC. Translating it yields CSATGSYNEQFF.